This record concerns one TCR beta chain sequence. Its antigen is still unknown. The data belong to a study of T cells in Graves' hyperthyroidism and ophthalmopathy. Study-level findings and limits: The blood repertoire included most of the expanded thyroid clonotypes above 0.001.

V shed 6 bases and J shed 6 bases, with 18 bases lying between them. Looked up from germline, CDR1 is MNHEY and CDR2 is SVGEGT. This CDR3 comprises 15 residues. Amplification targeted TCR beta CDR3 regions from RNA transcripts. The HTBI set primed first-round TCR CDR3 RT-PCR. Using its own MiXCR run on the multiplex PCR reads, TCRdb lists one record per CDR3 protein. The table records approximately 560,000 distinct CDR3 sequences, 15% to 18% of them present only once. This rearrangement joins TRBV6-2 or TRBV6-3 to TRBJ2-1; D is perhaps TRBD2 (5 bases). This receptor was taken from a woman aged 25 to 39 with Graves' hyperthyroidism. The specimen was blood. CDR3 DNA sequence: TGTGCCAGCAGGGGCCCGGGATTTCAGCCCAATGAGCAGTTCTTC. Protein product: CASRGPGFQPNEQFF.